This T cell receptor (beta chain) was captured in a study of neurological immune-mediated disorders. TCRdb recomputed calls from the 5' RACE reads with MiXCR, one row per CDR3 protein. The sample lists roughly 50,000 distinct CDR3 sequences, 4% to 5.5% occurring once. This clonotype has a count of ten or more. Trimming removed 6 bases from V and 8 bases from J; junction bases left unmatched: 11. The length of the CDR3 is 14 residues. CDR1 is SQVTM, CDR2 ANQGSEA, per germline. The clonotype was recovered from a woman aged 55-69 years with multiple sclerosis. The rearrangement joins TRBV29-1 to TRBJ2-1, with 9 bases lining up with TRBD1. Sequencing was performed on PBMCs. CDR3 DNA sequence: TGCAGCGTGGGGAAGGGACAGGGTGCCTATGAGCAGTTCTTC. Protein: CSVGKGQGAYEQFF.